This T cell receptor beta chain was found in a study of blood T cells in healthy people across ages. The study's findings and limits: PBMC samples, being unsorted, prevented any conclusive comparison of naive and antigen-experienced cells. Observed TCR beta diversity per million T cells went down as age went up. This fall followed a roughly linear course with age.

There were healthy Caucasian individuals from Russia, aged about 6 to 100, serving as donors. This clonotype appeared many times. Its antigen is unidentified. Alongside a J-beta primer mix, a sample-barcoded 5' primer served in a second PCR lasting roughly 6 to 11 cycles. Via MiXCR, TCRdb re-called the 5' RACE reads, giving one row per CDR3 protein. The sample includes about 680,000 distinct CDR3 sequences, 49% of them seen just once. This CDR3 is built from 14 residues. V was clipped by 0 bases and J by 6 bases, with 12 bases between them. Germline V CDR1 and CDR2: SGHNT, YYREEE (reference sequence). This sequence originates from a woman aged 60-75 years in good health. Specimen: blood. This chain links TRBV5-4 with TRBJ2-5, with D perhaps TRBD2 (6 bases). The CDR3, as DNA: TGTGCCAGCAGCTTGGTGGGACTCCCGAAGACCCAGTACTTC. This gives the protein CASSLVGLPKTQYF.